These 26 T cell receptor beta chains share one sample of origin, sequenced in a study of T cell changes during pregnancy in multiple sclerosis. Method: immunoSEQ multiplex PCR; TCRdb's copy keeps in-frame clones and lacks some. This sample has about 17,000 clones, with over 75% found just once. The sample was CD8+ T cells from peripheral blood mononuclear cells, taken after pregnancy. These receptors came from a female donor in good health, enrolled as a control in a pregnancy study.

This rearrangement joins TRBV13 to TRBJ2-1; D perhaps matches TRBD2 (6 bases). CDR3 length: 13 amino acids. Trimming took 8 bases from V and 8 from J, leaving 16 bases between them. Germline V gene lookup returns CDR1 PRHDT and CDR2 FYEKMQ (reference sequence). The CDR3 sequence is CASARRVYDEQFF. The CDR3 DNA reads TGTGCCAGCGCGAGGAGGGTGTATGATGAGCAGTTCTTC.

The V call is TRBV5-5, the J call TRBJ2-7; a weak D match, TRBD1 (6 bases). Deletions cut 2 bases from V and 2 bases from J, with 11 bases between. CDR3 length: 14 amino acids. CDR1 and CDR2 (germline): SGHKS, YYEKEE (reference sequence). Written as DNA, the CDR3 is TGTGCCAGCAGCTTCGGGGCAGGGGCCTACGAGCAGTACTTC. This sequence encodes CASSFGAGAYEQYF.

V and J are TRBV6-5 and TRBJ2-7, with D uncertain. V was cut by 0 bases and J by 5 bases, with 11 bases left in between. Germline loops: CDR1 MNHEY, CDR2 SVGAGI. CDR3 size: 14 residues. The chain's CDR3 is CASSYSNSANEQYF. DNA for the CDR3: TGTGCCAGCAGTTACTCGAATTCCGCGAACGAGCAGTACTTC.

The chain combines TRBV7-9 with TRBJ2-7, with D maybe TRBD2 (5 bases). V lost 5 bases and J 4 bases, leaving 12 bases between the germline ends. The germline CDR1 and CDR2 sequences are SEHNR and FQNEAQ (reference sequence). CDR3 length: 13 amino acids. For the CDR3, the DNA is TGTGCCAGCAGCCTGACTACCGGGTACGAGCAGTACTTC. This codes for CASSLTTGYEQYF.

A few counts support this clone. J is TRBJ2-7 and V is TRBV9, with a weak D call TRBD1 (6 bases). Germline V lookup: CDR1 SGDLS, CDR2 YYNGEE. The CDR3 has 14 amino acids. Trimming shortened V by 4 bases and J by 2 bases, and 13 bases separated the two germline ends. Written as DNA, the CDR3 is TGTGCCAGCAGCTCCGGGACAATCCCCTACGAGCAGTACTTC. Translating gives CASSSGTIPYEQYF.

The rearrangement links TRBV7-3 to TRBJ2-3; TRBD2 matches at 7 bases. The CDR3 covers 15 residues. The V and J ends lost 0 bases and 2 bases, in that order; junction bases with no gene match: 2. The germline V gene has CDR1 SGHTA and CDR2 FQGTGA. The CDR3: CASSLTGGITDTQYF. CDR3 nucleotides: TGTGCCAGCAGCTTAACCGGGGGGATCACAGATACGCAGTATTTT.

This clone was found a few times. The chain is built from TRBV28 and TRBJ1-1, with D perhaps TRBD1 (5 bases). The CDR3 is 15 residues long. Trimming shortened V by 5 bases and J by 0 bases, and 13 bases separated the two germline ends. Germline values: CDR1 MDHEN, CDR2 SYDVKM. CDR3 nucleotides: TGTGCCAGCAGTCCTTTGGCAGGGCTGAACACTGAAGCTTTCTTT. Protein product: CASSPLAGLNTEAFF.

This rearrangement joins TRBV7-8 to TRBJ2-3; D gene ambiguous. The CDR3 extends over 15 amino acids. CDR1 SGHVS and CDR2 FQNEAQ come from the germline V gene. V lost 0 bases and J lost 2, with 9 bases in between. The DNA of the CDR3 is TGTGCCAGCAGCTTAGCCACAGTGTACACAGATACGCAGTATTTT. Protein: CASSLATVYTDTQYF.

CDR3 coding DNA: TGTGCCAGCAGCCGTAGGGGACAGTCGAACACCGGGGAGCTGTTTTTT. Translation: CASSRRGQSNTGELFF. The chain links TRBV11-3 to TRBJ2-2, with 7 bases lining up with TRBD1. The CDR3 runs 16 residues. With 5 bases clipped from V and 0 bases from J, the junction kept 6 bases outside the gene matches. Looked up from germline, CDR1 is SGHNT and CDR2 is YENEEA.

The chain has TRBV7-9 and TRBJ2-1; TRBD2 matches at 10 bases. The V segment lost 7 bases and the J segment 4 bases; nucleotides outside the gene matches: 4. The CDR3 contains 14 residues. Germline CDR1 reads SEHNR; CDR2 reads FQNEAQ (reference sequence). The CDR3 sequence is CASTPSGSYNEQFF. In DNA, the CDR3 is TGTGCCAGCACCCCTAGCGGGAGTTACAATGAGCAGTTCTTC. The entire variable domain, with the rest obtained from reference TRBV7-9 and TRBJ2-1, is as follows: DTGVSQNPRHKITKRGQNVTFRCDPISEHNRLYWYRQTLGQGPEFLTYFQNEAQLEKSRLLSDRFSAERPKGSFSTLEIQRTEQGDSAMYLCASTPSGSYNEQFFGPGTRLTVL.

The chain recombines TRBV7-9 with TRBJ2-1; 10 nucleotides match TRBD2. The germline gives CDR1 SEHNR, CDR2 FQNEAQ (reference sequence). The ends lost 0 bases at V and 6 bases at J; junction bases unmatched: 2. This CDR3 region has 15 residues. CDR3 sequence: CASSLARTSGNEQFF. Written as DNA, the CDR3 is TGTGCCAGCAGCTTAGCCAGGACTAGCGGCAATGAGCAGTTCTTC.

This chain uses TRBV27 with TRBJ2-2; D not resolved. The CDR3 sequence is 15 residues long. The ends were cut back, 3 bases at V and 1 base at J, with 9 bases in the middle. Germline V CDR1 and CDR2: MNHEY, SMNVEV (reference sequence). The CDR3 bases are TGTGCCAGCAGTTTCCCGGAGCTGAACACCGGGGAGCTGTTTTTT. Its protein product is CASSFPELNTGELFF.

This chain uses TRBV7-9 with TRBJ1-4; D may be TRBD1 (5 bases). Germline values: CDR1 SEHNR, CDR2 FQNEAQ (reference sequence). The V and J ends lost 5 bases and 4 bases respectively, with 17 bases between them. This CDR3 is built from 16 residues. This chain's CDR3 is CASSNPGGLNNEKLFF. CDR3 sequence (DNA): TGTGCCAGCAGCAATCCGGGGGGTCTTAATAATGAAAAACTGTTTTTT.

The chain has TRBV11-2 and TRBJ2-7, with D uncertain. Germline-derived CDR1 and CDR2 are SGHAT and FQNNGV. The ends were cut back, 1 base at V and 4 bases at J, with 5 bases in the middle. CDR3 length equals 12 residues. The CDR3 loop is CASSLVLYEQYF. The CDR3 DNA reads as TGTGCCAGCAGCTTAGTACTGTACGAGCAGTACTTC. Full variable domain (outside the CDR3, taken from reference TRBV11-2 and TRBJ2-7): EAGVAQSPRYKIIEKRQSVAFWCNPISGHATLYWYQQILGQGPKLLIQFQNNGVVDDSQLPKDRFSAERLKGVDSTLKIQPAKLEDSAVYLCASSLVLYEQYFGPGTRLTVT.

The chain carries TRBV13 and TRBJ2-1; weak D call: TRBD2 (5 bases). V was pared by 0 bases and J by 7 bases, with 10 bases between. The CDR3 sequence is 14 residues long. The germline V gene encodes CDR1 PRHDT and CDR2 FYEKMQ (reference sequence). As DNA, the CDR3 is TGTGCCAGCAGCTTAGGCCGGACTCTGAATGAGCAGTTCTTC. It yields the protein CASSLGRTLNEQFF.

The chain couples TRBV19 to TRBJ2-7, with D possibly matching TRBD1 (6 bases). Germline V CDR1 and CDR2: LNHDA, SQIVND (reference sequence). The germline V and J ends were trimmed by 6 bases and 3 bases, with 18 bases remaining between them. This CDR3 has 15 amino acids. The DNA of the CDR3 is TGTGCCAGTAGGCTGTCCGGGACAAGTTTCTACGAGCAGTACTTC. As protein: CASRLSGTSFYEQYF.

The rearrangement joins TRBV15 to TRBJ1-2, with TRBD1 matching 7 bases. The CDR3 loop spans 16 amino acids. The germline gives CDR1 LNHNV, CDR2 YYDKDF (reference sequence). V was clipped by 0 bases and J by 7 bases; unmatched bases: 11. CDR3: CATSRDSGTEVFGYTF. The CDR3 coding sequence is TGTGCCACCAGCAGAGATTCCGGGACAGAGGTTTTTGGCTACACCTTC.

The chain joins TRBV9 to TRBJ2-6; no firm D call. The germline CDR1 and CDR2 sequences are SGDLS and YYNGEE. The CDR3 has 15 residues. Trimming left V 0 bases short and J 2 bases short, with 6 bases between. The CDR3 DNA reads TGTGCCAGCAGCGTAGCGCGGACTGGGGCCAACGTCCTGACTTTC. This encodes CASSVARTGANVLTF.

V is TRBV28 and J is TRBJ1-1; a weak D match, TRBD1 (6 bases). CDR3 length: 15 residues. The V gene lost 2 bases and the J gene lost 0 bases, with 10 bases spanning the gap. The V gene's germline CDR1 is MDHEN and CDR2 SYDVKM. CDR3 amino acids: CASSLQGSMNTEAFF. The CDR3 coding sequence is TGTGCCAGCAGTTTACAGGGGAGTATGAACACTGAAGCTTTCTTT.

CDR3 DNA: TGTGCCAGCAGTGACTCGGGACTAGCGGGTCACAAGACGCAGTATTTT. This sequence encodes CASSDSGLAGHKTQYF. The chain is built from TRBV6-4 and TRBJ2-3; 12 bases align to TRBD2. The length of the CDR3 is 16 residues. The junction had 7 bases not matched to a gene; V was cut back by 0 bases and J by 9 bases. Germline V lookup: CDR1 MRHNA, CDR2 SNTAGT.

The CDR3 here is CASVAGKDTQYF. The CDR3 region has the DNA TGTGCCAGTGTAGCGGGCAAAGATACGCAGTATTTT. The chain has TRBV2 and TRBJ2-3; 7 nucleotides line up with TRBD2. The germline V gene encodes CDR1 SNHLY and CDR2 FYNNEI. The trim removed 9 bases at V and 5 bases at J, leaving 5 bases unmatched. The CDR3 length is 12 residues. The complete variable domain, with remaining parts taken from reference TRBV2 and TRBJ2-3, reads EPEVTQTPSHQVTQMGQEVILRCVPISNHLYFYWYRQILGQKVEFLVSFYNNEISEKSEIFDDQFSVERPDGSNFTLKIRSTKLEDSAMYFCASVAGKDTQYFGPGTRLTVL.

DNA for the CDR3: TGTGCCAGCAGTGAGACAGACCCCTACAATGAGCAGTTCTTC. Its translation: CASSETDPYNEQFF. V is TRBV6-1 and J is TRBJ2-1; possibly TRBD1 for D (5 bases). Germline CDR1 MNHNS, CDR2 SASEGT. The CDR3 loop spans 14 amino acids. Trimming removed 3 bases from V and 2 bases from J, with 8 bases in between.

The chain carries TRBV2 and TRBJ2-7, with TRBD2 matching over 8 bases. The CDR3 spans 16 residues. Losses at the gene ends were 2 bases for V and 1 base for J; bases not matched to a gene: 7. In germline, CDR1 is SNHLY, CDR2 FYNNEI. CDR3 amino acids: CASSETSGSGSYEQYF. The CDR3 DNA reads as TGTGCCAGCAGTGAAACTAGCGGCTCTGGATCCTACGAGCAGTACTTC.

This chain joins TRBV5-1 and TRBJ2-3, with 9 bases aligning to TRBD2. The CDR3 runs 15 residues. V was pared by 2 bases and J by 4 bases, with 5 bases of the junction left unmatched. Germline CDR1 reads SGHRS; CDR2 reads YFSETQ. DNA of the CDR3: TGCGCCAGCAGCTTCGGCGGGGGGGCGTCAGATACGCAGTATTTT. It codes for CASSFGGGASDTQYF.

This clone occurred once. The genes are TRBV29-1 and TRBJ2-7, with 9 bases aligning to TRBD2. In germline, CDR1 is SQVTM, CDR2 ANQGSEA. The junction had 3 bases not matched to a gene; V was cut back by 4 bases and J by 2 bases. The CDR3 sequence is 13 residues long. CDR3 sequence: CSVGREGTYEQYF. The CDR3, as DNA: TGCAGCGTTGGGCGGGAGGGGACCTACGAGCAGTACTTC.

The chain couples TRBV19 to TRBJ1-1; 8 bases are shared with TRBD1. Per the germline V gene, CDR1 is LNHDA and CDR2 is SQIVND (reference sequence). The CDR3 length is 16 residues. V shed 4 bases and J 5 bases; nucleotides not matched to a gene: 12. In nucleotides, the CDR3 is TGTGCCAGTAGTAAAAGGACAGGGCTGGTGAGGACTGAAGCTTTCTTT. Its protein product is CASSKRTGLVRTEAFF.